Below, 29 T cell receptor beta chains from the same sample are listed, as sequenced in a study of T cells after yellow fever vaccination. TCRdb processed the 5' RACE reads anew with MiXCR; each CDR3 protein has one entry. The data hold more than 25,000 distinct CDR3 sequences, with 5.5% observed a single time. Sequenced here: PBMCs, either bulk or a sorted T-cell subset (CD4+, CD8+, memory, or dextramer-sorted; not recorded which), sampled 15 days after the yellow fever booster vaccination. The receptors were gathered from a man aged 30-40 years who received the YFV17D yellow fever vaccine.

This clonotype was observed at least ten times. The chain combines TRBV20-1 with TRBJ2-5; 10 bases align to TRBD1. Germline lookup yields CDR1 DFQATT and CDR2 SNEGSKA (reference sequence). J gave up 4 bases and V 1 base, and 3 bases lay outside the gene matches. The length of the CDR3 is 14 residues. The CDR3 bases are TGCAGTGCTAGAGTCGACAGGGGGCTAGAGACCCAGTACTTC. Its translation: CSARVDRGLETQYF.

This clonotype was recorded at least ten times. The junction does not match germline at one end; this may be a read error. The V gene is TRBV7-7, the J gene TRBJ2-2, with 11 bases aligning to TRBD1. This CDR3 region has 16 residues. CDR1 and CDR2 from the germline V gene are SSHAT and FNYEAQ (reference sequence). CDR3 DNA sequence: TGTGCTAGCAGCCCTCGGACAGGGGGCTTGAGCGGGGAGCTGTTTTTT. Translated: CASSPRTGGLSGELFF.

This clonotype was counted at least ten times. The chain combines TRBV14 with TRBJ2-3, with a tentative D call TRBD2 (6 bases). Germline V CDR1 and CDR2: SGHDN, FVKESK. Trimming removed 4 bases from V and 0 bases from J, with 14 bases in between. CDR3 length equals 16 residues. This CDR3 reads CASSPEQRASTDTQYF. The CDR3 region has the DNA TGTGCCAGCAGCCCCGAACAGCGGGCCAGCACAGATACGCAGTATTTT.

This clonotype was observed at least ten times. The V and J genes are TRBV5-1 and TRBJ2-5; tentatively, D is TRBD2 (5 bases). Germline CDR1 reads SGHRS; CDR2 reads YFSETQ. The V end lost 1 base, the J end lost 3 bases, and 10 bases lay between the germline ends. This CDR3 contains 14 residues. CDR3 in amino acids: CASSLSGPEETQYF. The CDR3 DNA sequence: TGCGCCAGCAGCTTGAGCGGCCCCGAAGAGACCCAGTACTTC.

This clonotype has at least ten counts. This chain links TRBV24-1 with TRBJ1-2, with a tentative D call TRBD1 (5 bases). Germline V gene lookup returns CDR1 KGHDR and CDR2 SFDVKD. The ends were cut back, 3 bases at V and 9 bases at J, with 16 bases in the middle. The CDR3 contains 14 residues. This CDR3 reads CATSDPADNSRYTF. The CDR3, as DNA: TGTGCCACCAGTGATCCTGCGGACAACTCTCGCTACACCTTC.

This clonotype occurred many times. This CDR3 reads CASSMVGTSIPSEQFF. CDR3 bases: TGTGCCAGCAGTATGGTCGGGACTAGCATCCCATCTGAGCAGTTCTTC. The chain uses TRBV9 and TRBJ2-1; the match to TRBD2 covers 9 bases. This CDR3 has 16 residues. Losses at the gene ends were 5 bases for V and 9 bases for J; bases not matched to a gene: 15. Per germline, CDR1 SGDLS and CDR2 YYNGEE.

This clonotype was found many times. The CDR3 loop is CASSDGWAREQFF. CDR3 nucleotides: TGCGCCAGCAGTGATGGTTGGGCCAGGGAGCAGTTCTTC. The chain employs TRBV10-1 and TRBJ2-1, with D unclear. The length of the CDR3 is 13 residues. Trimming cost V 3 bases and J 10 bases, with 13 bases left between them. The V gene's germline CDR1 is WNHNN and CDR2 SYGVQD (reference sequence).

This clonotype was counted at least ten times. The genes are TRBV7-2 and TRBJ2-3; 7 nucleotides agree with TRBD2. Germline values: CDR1 SGHTA, CDR2 FQGNSA. This CDR3 region has 15 residues. The junction had 5 bases not matched to a gene; V was cut back by 5 bases and J by 0 bases. For the CDR3, the DNA is TGTGCCAGCAGCAATAGCGGGCATAGCACAGATACGCAGTATTTT. Residues: CASSNSGHSTDTQYF.

This clonotype was counted ten times or more. CDR3 DNA: TGTGCCAGCAGGATAGCGGGAGCTTTGAATGAGCAGTTCTTC. The encoded protein is CASRIAGALNEQFF. This chain connects TRBV3-1 to TRBJ2-1; 9 nucleotides align to TRBD2. Germline trimming cut 6 bases from V and 7 bases from J; bases unmatched to any gene: 7. The CDR3 runs 14 residues. The germline CDR1 and CDR2 sequences are LGHDT and YNNKEL (reference sequence).

This clonotype is classed as medium-sized (0.01 to 0.1%). The V call is TRBV25-1, the J call TRBJ2-1; tentative D call: TRBD1 (6 bases). This CDR3 contains 15 residues. Trimming took off 6 bases at V and 3 bases at J, with 15 bases between the two ends. CDR1 and CDR2 (germline): MGHDK, SYGVNS. CDR3 sequence reads: CASSRGQHDYNEQFF. CDR3 bases: TGTGCCAGCAGCCGAGGACAGCACGACTACAATGAGCAGTTCTTC. Full variable domain (missing parts from reference TRBV25-1 and TRBJ2-1): EADIYQTPRYLVIGTGKKITLECSQTMGHDKMYWYQQDPGMELHLIHYSYGVNSTEKGDLSSESTVSRIRTEHFPLTLESARPSHTSQYLCASSRGQHDYNEQFFGPGTRLTVL.

By sample fraction, this clonotype is medium-sized. The chain is built from TRBV7-6 and TRBJ2-3; 8 bases map to TRBD1. CDR1 is SGHVS, CDR2 FNYEAQ, per germline. This CDR3 has 15 residues. V shed 3 bases, J shed 1 base, and the junction held 3 bases outside the gene matches. For the CDR3, the DNA is TGTGCCAGCAGCTTGCAGGGGGCAGGCACAGATACGCAGTATTTT. Its protein is CASSLQGAGTDTQYF.

This clonotype has at least ten counts. The gene calls are TRBV18 and TRBJ2-1, with D perhaps TRBD2 (7 bases). V was shortened by 0 bases and J by 4 bases, with 16 bases between the two germline ends. Germline loops: CDR1 KGHSH, CDR2 LQKENI. The CDR3 totals 17 residues. Here the CDR3 reads CASSPPGGAEAYNEQFF. The CDR3 DNA sequence: TGTGCCAGCTCACCACCGGGGGGGGCGGAAGCTTACAATGAGCAGTTCTTC.

The sample holds many counts of this clonotype. The genes are TRBV7-2 and TRBJ1-5; TRBD1 might be the D (6 bases). Germline V lookup: CDR1 SGHTA, CDR2 FQGNSA. This CDR3 region has 15 residues. The V and J ends lost 4 bases and 9 bases respectively, with 19 bases between them. The CDR3, as DNA: TGTGCCAGCAGCTCGAGTAGGGACATCTATTCGCCCCAGCATTTT. Protein product: CASSSSRDIYSPQHF.

This clonotype was detected many times. The CDR3 DNA sequence: TGTGCCACCAGTGATTTGAGGGAGAATTCTGTGGTCACCGGGGAGCTGTTTTTT. Encoded protein: CATSDLRENSVVTGELFF. This sequence joins TRBV24-1 and TRBJ2-2; D is perhaps TRBD2 (5 bases). V lost 0 bases and J lost 4, with 17 bases in between. CDR3 length equals 18 residues. Germline V CDR1 and CDR2: KGHDR, SFDVKD.

The table lists this clonotype with many counts. The V and J genes are TRBV27 and TRBJ2-5; 10 bases map to TRBD1. The germline V gene encodes CDR1 MNHEY and CDR2 SMNVEV (reference sequence). The CDR3 consists of 15 residues. Trimming cost V 3 bases and J 2 bases; bases outside gene matches: 3. CDR3 region: CASSLGQGLQETQYF. The CDR3 DNA reads as TGTGCCAGCAGTTTGGGACAGGGGTTACAAGAGACCCAGTACTTC.

The sample holds many counts of this clonotype. V is TRBV5-1 and J is TRBJ2-2; perhaps TRBD1 as D (6 bases). V was pared by 6 bases and J by 5 bases, with 11 bases between. CDR1 is SGHRS, CDR2 YFSETQ, per germline. The CDR3 extends over 13 amino acids. CDR3 protein: CASNRVGTGELFF. In nucleotides, the CDR3 is TGCGCCAGCAACAGGGTCGGAACCGGGGAGCTGTTTTTT.

This clonotype was recorded at least ten times. The rearrangement uses TRBV15 and TRBJ2-5, with D possibly being TRBD2 (5 bases). The CDR3 has 12 residues. The V gene's germline CDR1 is LNHNV and CDR2 YYDKDF (reference sequence). V dropped 2 bases and J dropped 9 bases, with 10 bases sitting between them. CDR3 protein: CATSRPGSAQYF. DNA for the CDR3: TGTGCCACCAGCAGACCGGGGAGCGCCCAGTACTTC.

This clonotype was detected many times. The chain recombines TRBV19 with TRBJ2-1; D is possibly TRBD2 (6 bases). CDR1 is LNHDA, CDR2 SQIVND, per germline (reference sequence). The CDR3 spans 14 residues. Trimming shortened V by 7 bases and J by 0 bases, and 10 bases separated the two germline ends. The CDR3 nucleotides are TGTGCCAGTACGCGTAGCGGCTCCTACAATGAGCAGTTCTTC. Its translation is CASTRSGSYNEQFF.

This clonotype appeared many times. The gene calls are TRBV20-1 and TRBJ2-7; D is unresolved. Germline-derived CDR1 and CDR2 are DFQATT and SNEGSKA (reference sequence). The length of the CDR3 is 14 residues. V lost 0 bases and J 2 bases, leaving 11 bases between the germline ends. CDR3 protein: CSARDPLLTYEQYF. The CDR3 bases are TGCAGTGCTAGAGATCCGCTACTGACCTACGAGCAGTACTTC.

This clonotype was observed many times. This chain joins TRBV20-1 and TRBJ2-3; 8 bases are shared with TRBD1. The CDR3 spans 16 residues. Looked up from germline, CDR1 is DFQATT and CDR2 is SNEGSKA (reference sequence). After removal of 3 bases from V and 2 bases from J, the junction contained 10 bases not matched to a gene. The CDR3 nucleotides read TGCAGTGCTAGCTGGGGGACAGGCGAACTCACAGATACGCAGTATTTT. As protein: CSASWGTGELTDTQYF.

This clonotype was recorded many times. The chain uses TRBV7-2 and TRBJ2-7; perhaps D is TRBD1 or TRBD2 (6 bases each). V lost 1 base to trimming and J lost 6 bases, with 13 bases between them. This CDR3 is built from 14 residues. The germline V gene encodes CDR1 SGHTA and CDR2 FQGNSA. CDR3 loop: CASSLDYGGLEQYF. DNA of the CDR3: TGTGCCAGCAGCTTAGACTACGGGGGCCTCGAGCAGTACTTC.

There are many counts of this clonotype. The genes are TRBV7-2 and TRBJ2-3; 10 positions agree with TRBD2. Germline values: CDR1 SGHTA, CDR2 FQGNSA. V was pared by 3 bases and J by 4 bases, with 7 bases of the junction left unmatched. The CDR3 runs to 16 residues. The CDR3 reads CASSLLAGVSPDTQYF. The CDR3 coding sequence is TGTGCCAGCAGCTTGCTAGCGGGAGTATCCCCAGATACGCAGTATTTT.

The table lists this clonotype with many counts. The V gene is TRBV7-2, the J gene TRBJ2-3; D not resolved. This CDR3 spans 16 amino acids. Looked up from germline, CDR1 is SGHTA and CDR2 is FQGNSA. The germline V and J ends were trimmed by 1 base and 1 base, with 12 bases remaining between them. CDR3 sequence reads: CASSLGARPGTDTQYF. CDR3 nucleotide sequence: TGTGCCAGCAGCTTAGGGGCCCGACCTGGCACAGATACGCAGTATTTT.

This clonotype was counted ten times or more. V and J are TRBV3-1 and TRBJ1-5; D is undetermined. Trimming left V 6 bases short and J 6 bases short, with 18 bases between. The CDR3 contains 15 residues. Germline-derived CDR1 and CDR2 are LGHDT and YNNKEL (reference sequence). CDR3 region: CASSRQPDPGQPQHF. The CDR3 nucleotides read TGTGCCAGCAGTCGTCAACCAGATCCGGGTCAGCCCCAGCATTTT. Combining the CDR3 with reference TRBV3-1 and TRBJ1-5 gives the whole variable domain DTAVSQTPKYLVTQMGNDKSIKCEQNLGHDTMYWYKQDSKKFLKIMFSYNNKELIINETVPNRFSPKSPDKAHLNLHINSLELGDSAVYFCASSRQPDPGQPQHFGDGTRLSIL.

Many counts were recorded for this clonotype. This sequence joins TRBV10-3 and TRBJ2-1, with TRBD2 identical over 8 bases. With 6 bases clipped from V and 8 bases from J, the junction kept 9 bases outside the gene matches. The CDR3 totals 14 residues. In germline, CDR1 is ENHRY, CDR2 SYGVKD. CDR3 in DNA: TGTGCCATCAGGGCCGGGACTAGAATATATGAGCAGTTCTTC. This translates into CAIRAGTRIYEQFF.

This clonotype occurred many times. V gene TRBV3-1 combines with J gene TRBJ2-5; D perhaps matches TRBD2 (6 bases). Trimming removed 9 bases from V and 3 bases from J, with 20 bases in between. Per germline, CDR1 LGHDT and CDR2 YNNKEL (reference sequence). The CDR3 has 15 residues. The CDR3 region is CASLDYGGTEETQYF. The CDR3 DNA reads as TGTGCCAGTCTGGACTATGGGGGAACAGAAGAGACCCAGTACTTC.

This clonotype came up many times. The chain carries TRBV7-2 and TRBJ2-7; D is possibly TRBD1 or TRBD2 (5 bases each). This CDR3 region has 10 residues. Per germline, CDR1 SGHTA and CDR2 FQGNSA. V lost 11 bases and J lost 2, with 7 bases in between. CDR3 nucleotide sequence: TGTGCCGGGACGCCCTACGAGCAGTACTTC. As protein: CAGTPYEQYF.

The genes are TRBV30 and TRBJ2-3; D is uncertain. V lost 3 bases to trimming and J lost 1 base, with 20 bases between them. This CDR3 has 17 residues. Germline CDR1 GTSNPN, CDR2 SVGIG (reference sequence). CDR3 protein: CAWSARRLVMGTDTQYF. DNA of the CDR3: TGTGCCTGGAGCGCCAGGCGGTTAGTGATGGGCACAGATACGCAGTATTTT.

This clonotype occurred many times. The chain carries TRBV6-5 and TRBJ2-4; the D is unclear. The V and J ends lost 7 bases and 9 bases respectively, with 16 bases between them. The length of the CDR3 is 13 residues. Germline V gene data show CDR1 as MNHEY and CDR2 as SVGAGI. CDR3 in amino acids: CASTSLASAIQYF. CDR3 nucleotides: TGTGCCAGCACATCCCTCGCCTCGGCCATTCAGTACTTC.